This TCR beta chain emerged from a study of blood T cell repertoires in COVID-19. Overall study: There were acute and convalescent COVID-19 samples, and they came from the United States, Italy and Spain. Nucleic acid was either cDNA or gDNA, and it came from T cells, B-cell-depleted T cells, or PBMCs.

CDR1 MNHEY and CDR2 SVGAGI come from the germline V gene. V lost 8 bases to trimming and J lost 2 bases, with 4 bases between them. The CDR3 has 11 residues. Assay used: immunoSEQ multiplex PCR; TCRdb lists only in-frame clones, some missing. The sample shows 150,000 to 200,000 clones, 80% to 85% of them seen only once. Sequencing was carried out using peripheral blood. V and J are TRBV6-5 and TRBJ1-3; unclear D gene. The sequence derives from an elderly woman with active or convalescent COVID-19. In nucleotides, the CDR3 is TGTGCCAGCGGGCCTGGAAACACCATATATTTT. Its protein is CASGPGNTIYF.